This T cell receptor beta chain originates from a study of blood T cells in healthy people across ages. A few counts support this clonotype. The antigen remains unidentified. Next came a second PCR, run for about 7 to 12 cycles, which used a sample-barcoded 5' primer along with a J-beta primer mix. TCRdb called the 5' RACE reads again in MiXCR, with one record for every CDR3 protein. The top ten hold 8.7% of the sample, which has approximately 580,000 distinct CDR3 sequences, about 24% seen once. Germline-derived CDR1 and CDR2 are SQVTM and ANQGSEA. This CDR3 has 14 residues. Study-level results: Age showed a roughly linear inverse relationship with TCR beta diversity per million T cells.

The sample was also linked to a second study, of T cells of mothers and their children.

This receptor was obtained from a boy aged 5-17 years in good health. Sequenced: blood. This chain joins TRBV29-1 and TRBJ2-5; 7 bases fit TRBD1. The J call may be wrong; the DNA end is better matched by TRBJ2-7. This chain's CDR3 is CSARSPGGVYEQYF. The CDR3 DNA sequence: TGCAGCGCTCGCTCGCCAGGGGGTGTCTACGAGCAGTACTTC.